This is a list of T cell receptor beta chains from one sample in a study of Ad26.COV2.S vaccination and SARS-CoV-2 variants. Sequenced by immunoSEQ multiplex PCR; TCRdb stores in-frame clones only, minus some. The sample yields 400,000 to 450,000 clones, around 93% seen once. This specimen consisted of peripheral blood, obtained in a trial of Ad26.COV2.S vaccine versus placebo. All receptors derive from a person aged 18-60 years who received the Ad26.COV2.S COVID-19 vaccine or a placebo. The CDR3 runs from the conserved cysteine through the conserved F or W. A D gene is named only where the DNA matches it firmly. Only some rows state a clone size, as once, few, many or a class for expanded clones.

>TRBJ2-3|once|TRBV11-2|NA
CASSPTGTSTDTQYF
TGTGCCAGCAGCCCCACCGGGACTAGCACAGATACGCAGTATTTT
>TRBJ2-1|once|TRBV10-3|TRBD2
CAISESGGVNNEQFF
TGTGCCATCAGTGAAAGCGGGGGAGTAAACAATGAGCAGTTCTTC
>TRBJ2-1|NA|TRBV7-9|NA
CASSLALYRNEQFF
TGTGCCAGCAGCTTAGCGCTTTATAGAAATGAGCAGTTCTTC
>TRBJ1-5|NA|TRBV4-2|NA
CASSPVEGVGQPQHF
TGTGCCAGCAGCCCCGTGGAAGGGGTGGGTCAGCCCCAGCATTTT
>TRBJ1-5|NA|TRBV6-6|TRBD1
CASSHDRARSNQPQHF
TGTGCCAGCAGTCACGACAGGGCGAGGAGCAATCAGCCCCAGCATTTT
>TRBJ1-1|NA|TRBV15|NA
CATSRNRDTNTEAFF
TGTGCCACCAGCAGGAACCGGGACACGAACACTGAAGCTTTCTTT
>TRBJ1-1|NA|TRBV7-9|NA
CASSLVLYVREMNTEAFF
TGTGCCAGCAGCTTAGTCCTGTATGTCAGGGAGATGAACACTGAAGCTTTCTTT
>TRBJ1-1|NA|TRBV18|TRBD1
CASSPYGTGGRTSMNTEAFF
TGTGCCAGCTCACCTTATGGGACAGGGGGCCGAACCAGTATGAACACTGAAGCTTTCTTT
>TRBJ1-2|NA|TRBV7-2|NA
CASSPPGVGNGYTF
TGTGCCAGCAGCCCCCCCGGTGTAGGGAATGGCTACACCTTC
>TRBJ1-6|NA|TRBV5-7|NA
CASSLVRDSPLHF
TGTGCCAGCAGCTTGGTGAGGGATTCACCCCTCCACTTT
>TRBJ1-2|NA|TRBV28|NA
CASSLTWNYGYTF
TGTGCCAGCAGCCTGACATGGAACTATGGCTACACCTTC
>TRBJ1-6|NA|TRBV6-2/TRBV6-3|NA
CASSYSSSGGTSPLHF
TGTGCCAGCAGTTACTCGTCTTCAGGTGGGACTTCACCCCTCCACTTT
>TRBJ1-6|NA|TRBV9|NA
CASSITSGTANSPLHF
TGTGCCAGCAGCATCACGAGCGGGACGGCGAATTCACCCCTCCACTTT
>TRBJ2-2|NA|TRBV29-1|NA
CSVQGIDGTGELFF
TGCAGCGTTCAGGGAATTGATGGGACCGGGGAGCTGTTTTTT
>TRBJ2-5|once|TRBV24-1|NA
CATSDLKGSQETQYF
TGTGCCACCAGTGATTTGAAGGGATCCCAAGAGACCCAGTACTTC
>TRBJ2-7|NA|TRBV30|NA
CAWSGAYEQYF
TGTGCCTGGAGTGGTGCCTACGAGCAGTACTTC
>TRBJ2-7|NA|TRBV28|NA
CASSFASYEQYF
TGTGCCAGCAGCTTCGCGTCCTACGAGCAGTACTTC
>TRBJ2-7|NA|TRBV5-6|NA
CASTRNPGRYEQYF
TGTGCCAGCACTAGGAACCCCGGCCGTTACGAGCAGTACTTC
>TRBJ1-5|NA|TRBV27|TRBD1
CASSFTGGNQPQHF
TGTGCCAGCAGTTTTACAGGGGGGAATCAGCCCCAGCATTTT
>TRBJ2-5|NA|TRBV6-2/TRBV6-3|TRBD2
CASSYTGTSGETQYF
TGTGCCAGCAGTTACACCGGGACTAGCGGAGAGACCCAGTACTTC
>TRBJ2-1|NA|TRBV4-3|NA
CASSQDAGVLYRQFF
TGCGCCAGCAGCCAAGACGCAGGCGTCCTCTATCGGCAGTTCTTC
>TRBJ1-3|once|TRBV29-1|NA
CSAALQGPGNTIYF
TGCAGCGCCGCCCTACAGGGACCTGGAAACACCATATATTTT
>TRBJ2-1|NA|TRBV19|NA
CASSSQDRGVLGWEQFF
TGTGCCAGTAGTTCACAGGATCGTGGGGTTCTGGGTTGGGAGCAGTTCTTC
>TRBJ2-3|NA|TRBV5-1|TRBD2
CASRVPLAGPTDTQYF
TGCGCCAGCAGGGTCCCACTAGCGGGGCCCACAGATACGCAGTATTTT
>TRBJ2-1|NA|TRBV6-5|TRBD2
CASRLAGGANNEQFF
TGTGCCAGCAGACTAGCGGGGGGCGCCAACAATGAGCAGTTCTTC
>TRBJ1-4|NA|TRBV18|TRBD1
CASSPLLTGSLTNEKLFF
TGTGCCAGCTCACCACTATTGACAGGGAGTCTAACTAATGAAAAACTGTTTTTT
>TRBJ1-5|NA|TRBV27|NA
CASSLVGISNQPQHF
TGTGCCAGCAGTTTAGTGGGGATTAGCAATCAGCCCCAGCATTTT
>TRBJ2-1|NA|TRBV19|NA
CASSMRSPSYNEQFF
TGTGCCAGTAGTATGAGGTCTCCCTCCTACAATGAGCAGTTCTTC
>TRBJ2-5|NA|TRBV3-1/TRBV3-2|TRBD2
CASSQAMAGDVLKTQYF
TGTGCCAGCAGCCAAGCTATGGCGGGGGACGTACTGAAGACCCAGTACTTC
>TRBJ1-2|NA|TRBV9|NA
CASSVGQPGVYGYTF
TGTGCCAGCAGCGTAGGACAGCCGGGCGTTTATGGCTACACCTTC
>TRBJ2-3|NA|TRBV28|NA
CASSKGQFTDTQYF
TGTGCCAGCAGTAAGGGGCAATTCACAGATACGCAGTATTTT
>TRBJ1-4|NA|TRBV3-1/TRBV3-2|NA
CASSPGRATNEKLFF
TGTGCCAGCAGCCCTGGGCGTGCAACTAATGAAAAACTGTTTTTT
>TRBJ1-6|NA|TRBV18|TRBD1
CASSPDRASNSPLHF
TGTGCCAGCTCACCCGACAGGGCTAGTAATTCACCCCTCCACTTT
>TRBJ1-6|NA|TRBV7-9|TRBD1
CASSLAGGQGGYNSPLHF
TGTGCCAGCAGCTTAGCTGGGGGACAGGGTGGTTATAATTCACCCCTCCACTTT
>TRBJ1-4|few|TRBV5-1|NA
CASSLGAMGGAGEKLFF
TGCGCCAGCAGCTTGGGAGCGATGGGGGGCGCCGGGGAAAAACTGTTTTTT
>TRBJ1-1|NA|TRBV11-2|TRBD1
CASSSSRGRRTEAFF
TGTGCCAGCAGCTCCTCCAGGGGGCGCCGAACTGAAGCTTTCTTT
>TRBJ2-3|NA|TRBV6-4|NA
CASSDSMGSGDTQYF
TGTGCCAGCAGTGACTCGATGGGCTCCGGAGATACGCAGTATTTT
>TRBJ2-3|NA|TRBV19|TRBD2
CASSKRAAGLAGGSPWGTDTQYF
TGTGCCAGTAGTAAGAGAGCCGCTGGTCTAGCGGGGGGTTCTCCGTGGGGCACAGATACGCAGTATTTT
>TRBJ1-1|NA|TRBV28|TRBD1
CASSFGTGWYQGAVNTEAFF
TGTGCCAGCAGTTTCGGGACAGGGTGGTACCAAGGTGCAGTGAACACTGAAGCTTTCTTT
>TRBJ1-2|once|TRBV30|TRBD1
CASGQGDYGYTF
TGTGCCTCAGGACAGGGGGACTATGGCTACACCTTC
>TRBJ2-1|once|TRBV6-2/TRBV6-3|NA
CASSSTIPYNEQFF
TGTGCCAGCAGCTCCACGATCCCGTACAATGAGCAGTTCTTC
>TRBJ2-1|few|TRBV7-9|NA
CASSPSFFSNEQFF
TGTGCCAGCAGCCCCTCCTTCTTTAGCAATGAGCAGTTCTTC
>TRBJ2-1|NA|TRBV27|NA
CASRYTVYNEQFF
TGTGCCAGCAGATATACAGTGTACAATGAGCAGTTCTTC
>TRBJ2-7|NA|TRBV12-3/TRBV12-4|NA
CASSLWNSYEQYF
TGTGCCAGCAGCCTCTGGAACTCCTACGAGCAGTACTTC
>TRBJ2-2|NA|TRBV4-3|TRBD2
CASSRWTSGGYTGELFF
TGCGCCAGCAGCCGATGGACTAGCGGGGGGTACACCGGGGAGCTGTTTTTT
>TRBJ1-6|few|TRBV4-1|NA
CASSQEAGPGTPLHF
TGCGCCAGCAGCCAAGAAGCCGGCCCCGGGACCCCCCTCCACTTT
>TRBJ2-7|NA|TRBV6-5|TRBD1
CASSLGQGSYEQYF
TGTGCCAGCAGTTTGGGACAGGGCTCCTACGAGCAGTACTTC
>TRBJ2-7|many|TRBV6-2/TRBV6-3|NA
CASSYGVSYEQYF
TGTGCCAGCAGTTACGGGGTTTCCTACGAGCAGTACTTC
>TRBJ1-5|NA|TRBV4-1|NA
CASSRLSSDQPQHF
TGCGCCAGCAGCCGCCTCAGTAGCGATCAGCCCCAGCATTTT
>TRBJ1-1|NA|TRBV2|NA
CASSWQAEAFF
TGTGCCAGCTCCTGGCAAGCTGAAGCTTTCTTT
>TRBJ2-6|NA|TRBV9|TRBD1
CASSPRTGPGANVLTF
TGTGCCAGCAGCCCGCGGACAGGGCCAGGGGCCAACGTCCTGACTTTC
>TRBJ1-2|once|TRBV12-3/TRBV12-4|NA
CASRDRGSGYTF
TGTGCCAGCAGGGACAGAGGCTCTGGCTACACCTTC
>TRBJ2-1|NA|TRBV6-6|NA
CASRDGGPYNEQFF
TGTGCCAGCAGGGACGGGGGACCCTACAATGAGCAGTTCTTC
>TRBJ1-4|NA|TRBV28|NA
CASSSGTVANEKLFF
TGTGCCAGCAGTTCCGGGACGGTTGCGAATGAAAAACTGTTTTTT
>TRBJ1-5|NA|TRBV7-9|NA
CASSSMNSNQPQHF
TGTGCCAGCAGCTCGATGAATAGCAATCAGCCCCAGCATTTT
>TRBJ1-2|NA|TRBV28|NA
CATHLRTSGSYGYTF
TGTGCCACCCATCTTAGGACCTCGGGGAGCTATGGCTACACCTTC